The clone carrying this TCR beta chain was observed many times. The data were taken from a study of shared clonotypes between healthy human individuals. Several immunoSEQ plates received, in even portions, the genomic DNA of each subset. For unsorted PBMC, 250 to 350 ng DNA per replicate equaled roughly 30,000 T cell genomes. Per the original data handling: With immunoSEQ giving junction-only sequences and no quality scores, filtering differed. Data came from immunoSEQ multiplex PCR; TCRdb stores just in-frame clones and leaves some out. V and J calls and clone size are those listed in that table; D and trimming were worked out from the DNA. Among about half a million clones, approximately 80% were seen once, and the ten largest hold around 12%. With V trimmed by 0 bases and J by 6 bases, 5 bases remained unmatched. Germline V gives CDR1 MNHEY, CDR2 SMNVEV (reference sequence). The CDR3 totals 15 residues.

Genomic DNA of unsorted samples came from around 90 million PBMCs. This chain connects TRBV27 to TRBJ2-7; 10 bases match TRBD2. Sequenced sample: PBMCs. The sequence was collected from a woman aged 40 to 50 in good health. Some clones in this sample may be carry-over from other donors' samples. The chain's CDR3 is CASSLSVAGGGEQYF. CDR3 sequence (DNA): TGTGCCAGCAGTTTATCTGTAGCGGGAGGTGGCGAGCAGTACTTC.